This TCR beta chain comes out of a study of shared clonotypes between healthy human individuals. Overall study: The cohort had a couple of women and a few men, ages 18 to 49.

This CDR3 has 13 amino acids. Germline CDR1 and CDR2: SGHKS and YYEKEE (reference sequence). V dropped 1 base and J dropped 7 bases, with 8 bases sitting between them. General study points: Non-shared clonotypes had lower generation probabilities than those shared by all four donors.

As regards this clone: The antigen is unknown.

Researchers ran the assay at a deep level. The protocol was immunoSEQ multiplex PCR, while the TCRdb copy is restricted to in-frame clones and leaves out a portion. The data contain some 790,000 clones, over 60% of them singletons. This chain joins TRBV5-5 and TRBJ1-4; no reliable D call. The specimen sequenced was memory CD4+ T cells sorted from blood. Subset denoted: CD45RA-negative fraction. The source is a woman in her twenties or thirties in good health. DNA of the CDR3: TGTGCCAGCAGCTTGATAGGCGGTGAAAAACTGTTTTTT. It yields the protein CASSLIGGEKLFF.